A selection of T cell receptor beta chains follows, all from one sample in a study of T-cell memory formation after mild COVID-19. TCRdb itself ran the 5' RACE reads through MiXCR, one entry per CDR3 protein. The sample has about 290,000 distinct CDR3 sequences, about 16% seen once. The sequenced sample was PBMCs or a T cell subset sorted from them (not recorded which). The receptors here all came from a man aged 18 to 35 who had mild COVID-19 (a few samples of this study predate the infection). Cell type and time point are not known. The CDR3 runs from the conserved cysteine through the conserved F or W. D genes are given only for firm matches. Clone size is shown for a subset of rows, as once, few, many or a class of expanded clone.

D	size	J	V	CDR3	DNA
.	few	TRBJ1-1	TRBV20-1	CSAADGSMNTEAFF	TGCAGTGCTGCGGACGGTAGCATGAACACTGAAGCTTTCTTT
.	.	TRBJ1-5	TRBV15	CATSTPFRGRSNQPQHF	TGTGCCACCAGCACTCCCTTTCGCGGGAGGAGCAATCAGCCCCAGCATTTT
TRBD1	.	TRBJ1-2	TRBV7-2	CASSQDRGGYTF	TGTGCCAGCAGCCAAGACAGGGGAGGCTACACCTTC
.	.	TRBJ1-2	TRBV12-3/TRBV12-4	CASSFIWGGENGYTF	TGTGCCAGCAGTTTTATTTGGGGGGGCGAAAATGGCTACACCTTC
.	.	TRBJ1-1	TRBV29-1	CSVDKGILNTEAFF	TGCAGCGTTGATAAGGGCATCTTGAACACTGAAGCTTTCTTT
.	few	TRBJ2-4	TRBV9	CASSVDPGRHDLAKNIQYF	TGTGCCAGCAGCGTAGACCCGGGAAGACACGACCTAGCCAAAAACATTCAGTACTTC
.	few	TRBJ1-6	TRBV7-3	CASSSDVLYNSPLHF	TGTGCCAGCAGCTCGGACGTACTCTATAATTCACCCCTCCACTTT
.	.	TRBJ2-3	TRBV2	CASEKGSDTQYF	TGTGCCAGCGAAAAGGGATCAGATACGCAGTATTTT
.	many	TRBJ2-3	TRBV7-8	CASSRDPILADTQYF	TGTGCCAGCAGCCGGGACCCTATTCTGGCAGATACGCAGTATTTT
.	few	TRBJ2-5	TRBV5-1	CASSLAEGGRVTQYF	TGCGCCAGCAGCTTGGCCGAGGGAGGACGGGTGACCCAGTACTTC
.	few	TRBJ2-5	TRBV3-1	CASSQDRIRAAAKETQYF	TGTGCCAGCAGCCAAGATAGGATTCGGGCGGCGGCAAAAGAGACCCAGTACTTC
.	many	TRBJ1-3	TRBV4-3	CASSGPPQGTGNTIYF	TGCGCCAGCAGCGGTCCTCCTCAAGGGACGGGAAACACCATATATTTT
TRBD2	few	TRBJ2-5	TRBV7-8	CASSLKRLAGKETQYF	TGTGCCAGCAGCTTAAAGAGGCTAGCGGGGAAAGAGACCCAGTACTTC
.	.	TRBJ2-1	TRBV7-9	CASSRFNGQFF	TGTGCCAGCAGCCGATTCAATGGGCAGTTCTTC
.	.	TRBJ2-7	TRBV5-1	CASREGSSYEQYF	TGCGCCAGCAGAGAGGGGAGCTCCTACGAGCAGTACTTC
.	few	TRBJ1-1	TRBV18	CASSPNAPGWAEAFF	TGTGCCAGCTCACCAAACGCCCCCGGTTGGGCTGAAGCTTTCTTT
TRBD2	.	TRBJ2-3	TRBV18	CASSQLADLTDTQYF	TGTGCCAGCTCACAACTAGCGGACCTCACAGATACGCAGTATTTT
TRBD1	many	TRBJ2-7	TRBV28	CASSFPGGFHYEQYF	TGTGCCAGCAGTTTCCCAGGGGGTTTCCACTACGAGCAGTACTTC
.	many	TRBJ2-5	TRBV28	CASSLGGGGGEETQYF	TGTGCCAGCAGTTTAGGAGGGGGAGGCGGTGAAGAGACCCAGTACTTC
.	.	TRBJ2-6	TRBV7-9	CASSLPWANVLTF	TGTGCCAGCAGTCTACCCTGGGCCAACGTCCTGACTTTC
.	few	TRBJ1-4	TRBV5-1	CASSPDGGEKLFF	TGCGCCAGCAGCCCGGATGGGGGTGAAAAACTGTTTTTT
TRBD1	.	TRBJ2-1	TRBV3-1	CASSQPTGAQWNEQFF	TGTGCCAGCAGCCAACCGACAGGGGCCCAATGGAATGAGCAGTTCTTC
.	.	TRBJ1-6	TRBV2	CASSDAGQLSLPLHF	TGTGCCAGCAGTGATGCCGGACAGCTATCGTTGCCCCTCCACTTT
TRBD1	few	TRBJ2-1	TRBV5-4	CASSSSAGTGVPWEQFF	TGTGCCAGCAGCTCATCCGCCGGGACAGGGGTCCCCTGGGAGCAGTTCTTC
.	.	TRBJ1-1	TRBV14	CASSTGGTEAFF	TGTGCCAGCAGCACCGGGGGAACTGAAGCTTTCTTT
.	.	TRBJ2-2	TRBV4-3	CASSQGWPGANTGELFF	TGCGCCAGCAGCCAGGGTTGGCCAGGGGCGAACACCGGGGAGCTGTTTTTT
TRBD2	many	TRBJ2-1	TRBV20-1	CSADWTSGGAGEQFF	TGCAGTGCGGACTGGACTAGCGGGGGGGCTGGTGAGCAGTTCTTC
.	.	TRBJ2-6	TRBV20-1	CSARGYGASGANVLTF	TGCAGTGCCCGAGGGTACGGGGCCTCTGGGGCCAACGTCCTGACTTTC
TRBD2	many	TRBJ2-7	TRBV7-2	CASSSQALAVGEQYF	TGTGCCAGCAGCTCCCAAGCTCTAGCGGTGGGAGAGCAGTACTTC
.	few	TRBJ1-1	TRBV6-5	CASSRTVNTEAFF	TGTGCCAGCAGTCGGACGGTGAACACTGAAGCTTTCTTT
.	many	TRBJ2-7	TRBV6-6	CASGRPRSYEQYF	TGTGCCAGCGGAAGACCCAGGTCCTACGAGCAGTACTTC
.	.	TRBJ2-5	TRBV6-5	CATFGAGVQQETQYF	TGTGCCACCTTCGGGGCAGGGGTCCAACAAGAGACCCAGTACTTC
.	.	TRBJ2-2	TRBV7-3	CASSPAGGELFF	TGTGCCAGCAGCCCGGCCGGTGGGGAGCTGTTTTTT
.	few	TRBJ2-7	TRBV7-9	CASSLWDEQYF	TGTGCCAGCAGCTTATGGGACGAGCAGTACTTC
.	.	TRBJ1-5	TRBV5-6	CASSLGPGEGNRPQHF	TGTGCCAGCAGCTTGGGACCAGGGGAGGGTAATCGGCCCCAGCATTTT
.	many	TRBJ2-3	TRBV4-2	CASSQDRGFGDTQYF	TGTGCCAGCAGCCAAGATCGGGGCTTCGGAGATACGCAGTATTTT
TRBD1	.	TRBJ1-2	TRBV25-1	CASSEFESGGYITNYGYTF	TGTGCCAGCAGTGAATTCGAGTCAGGGGGTTACATTACAAACTATGGCTACACCTTC
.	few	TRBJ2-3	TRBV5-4	CASSLDLRGTQYF	TGTGCCAGCAGTCTTGACCTAAGAGGTACGCAGTATTTT
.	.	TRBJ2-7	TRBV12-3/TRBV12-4	CASTLQGGYEQYF	TGTGCCAGCACCCTACAAGGAGGGTACGAGCAGTACTTC
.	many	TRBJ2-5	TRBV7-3	CASSSGLQETQYF	TGTGCCAGCAGCTCGGGCCTTCAAGAGACCCAGTACTTC
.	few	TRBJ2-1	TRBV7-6	CASSLDGSTYNEQFF	TGTGCCAGCAGCTTAGACGGGAGTACCTACAATGAGCAGTTCTTC
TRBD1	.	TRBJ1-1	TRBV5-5	CASSPLGQVNTEAFF	TGTGCCAGCAGCCCCCTGGGACAGGTGAACACTGAAGCTTTCTTT